A selection of T cell receptor beta chains follows, all from one sample in a study of cytomegalovirus exposure and HLA in healthy donors. Profiling relied on immunoSEQ multiplex PCR, and the TCRdb table lists in-frame clones only, not all of them. The sample shows more than 100,000 clones, about 74% of them seen only once. Sequencing was done on a sample of PBMCs. All receptors derive from a woman aged 40 to 50 in good health and CMV-seropositive. The CDR3 runs from the conserved cysteine through the conserved F or W. A D gene is named only where the DNA matches it firmly. Clone size appears in some rows only: once, few, many, or a class for an expanded clone.

V	D	J	size	DNA	CDR3
TRBV30	TRBD2	TRBJ2-7	once	TGTGCCTGGAGCTCGGGACTAGCTTCCTACGAGCAGTACTTC	CAWSSGLASYEQYF
TRBV19	-	TRBJ1-3	once	TGTGCCAGTAACAGACCTGACTCTGGAAACACCATATATTTT	CASNRPDSGNTIYF
TRBV2	TRBD2	TRBJ2-5	-	TGTGCCAGCAGTTCAGCGGGAGTAGGAGAGACCCAGTACTTC	CASSSAGVGETQYF
TRBV5-1	-	TRBJ1-4	-	TGCGCCAGCAACCCGGGGGGACCTAATGAAAAACTGTTTTTT	CASNPGGPNEKLFF
TRBV19	-	TRBJ2-7	-	TGTGCCACCGGACGTAGCGGAACCTACGAGCAGTACTTC	CATGRSGTYEQYF
TRBV7-6	-	TRBJ1-2	-	TGTGCCAGCAGCGCCAGACAGGACGCTAACTATGGCTACACCTTC	CASSARQDANYGYTF
TRBV5-1	-	TRBJ1-1	-	TGCGCCAGCAGCCTGGGAGGAGGGCAGGGCACTGAAGCTTTCTTT	CASSLGGGQGTEAFF
TRBV2	TRBD2	TRBJ2-1	-	TGTGCCAGCAGTGAAGCGCGGACTAGGGGCTACAATGAGCAGTTCTTC	CASSEARTRGYNEQFF
TRBV7-8	-	TRBJ2-7	-	TGTGCCAGCAGCTTAGATCATAGCGAGCAGTACTTC	CASSLDHSEQYF
TRBV2	-	TRBJ1-1	-	TGTGCCAGCAGTGATATCAGGGCTTCGAACACTGAAGCTTTCTTT	CASSDIRASNTEAFF
TRBV5-1	-	TRBJ2-7	few	TGCGCCAGCAGCTGGGACAAGTACGAGCAGTACTTC	CASSWDKYEQYF
TRBV7-9	-	TRBJ1-2	-	TGTGCCAGCAGCTTAGTGTTGGACAGCCGAAAAGTTAACTATGGCTACACCTTC	CASSLVLDSRKVNYGYTF
TRBV10-3	-	TRBJ1-1	-	TGTGCCATCAGTGCGGGCTTCCCCTTCGGGGACACTGAAGCTTTCTTT	CAISAGFPFGDTEAFF
TRBV7-9	TRBD2	TRBJ2-1	-	TGTGCCAGCAGCAAAGCGCTAGCGGGGGGGCCCAATGAGCAGTTCTTC	CASSKALAGGPNEQFF
TRBV1	-	TRBJ2-7	-	TGCACCAGCAGCGGTGGGGGGGGGCCCGGTGAAGAGCAGTACTTC	CTSSGGGGPGEEQYF
TRBV6-5	-	TRBJ2-7	-	TGTGCCAGCAGTCGGGGATCCAGAGAGCAGTACTTC	CASSRGSREQYF
TRBV4-3	TRBD2	TRBJ2-1	-	TGCGCCAGCAGCCAAGATCGAGCAGGGAGGGGTGAGCAGTTCTTC	CASSQDRAGRGEQFF
TRBV19	-	TRBJ2-3	-	TGTGCCAGTAGAAGGACAGAGGCAGATACGCAGTATTTT	CASRRTEADTQYF
TRBV19	TRBD2	TRBJ2-5	once	TGTGCCAGTAGTAGGACTAGCGGACAAGAGACCCAGTACTTC	CASSRTSGQETQYF
TRBV12-5	TRBD1	TRBJ2-5	-	TGTGCTAGTGGTCCCGGGACAGGGCGGGAGACCCAGTACTTC	CASGPGTGRETQYF
TRBV7-2	-	TRBJ1-6	-	TGTGCCAGCAGCTTAGATCGTAATTCACCCCTCCACTTT	CASSLDRNSPLHF
TRBV6-5	TRBD2	TRBJ2-3	few	TGTGCCAGCAGCCTCATAGCGGGGGACACAGATACGCAGTATTTT	CASSLIAGDTDTQYF
TRBV15	TRBD1	TRBJ2-7	-	TGTGCCACCAGCAGAGATGTGGGACAGGGGGGAACGAAGGAGCAGTACTTC	CATSRDVGQGGTKEQYF
TRBV5-1	TRBD2	TRBJ2-1	-	TGCGCCAGCAGCTTGGAGGCTAGCGGGAGGCGGGATGAGCAGTTCTTC	CASSLEASGRRDEQFF
TRBV5-4	-	TRBJ1-2	-	TGTGCCAGCAGCTTCGACTCCCCGAATGGCTACACCTTC	CASSFDSPNGYTF